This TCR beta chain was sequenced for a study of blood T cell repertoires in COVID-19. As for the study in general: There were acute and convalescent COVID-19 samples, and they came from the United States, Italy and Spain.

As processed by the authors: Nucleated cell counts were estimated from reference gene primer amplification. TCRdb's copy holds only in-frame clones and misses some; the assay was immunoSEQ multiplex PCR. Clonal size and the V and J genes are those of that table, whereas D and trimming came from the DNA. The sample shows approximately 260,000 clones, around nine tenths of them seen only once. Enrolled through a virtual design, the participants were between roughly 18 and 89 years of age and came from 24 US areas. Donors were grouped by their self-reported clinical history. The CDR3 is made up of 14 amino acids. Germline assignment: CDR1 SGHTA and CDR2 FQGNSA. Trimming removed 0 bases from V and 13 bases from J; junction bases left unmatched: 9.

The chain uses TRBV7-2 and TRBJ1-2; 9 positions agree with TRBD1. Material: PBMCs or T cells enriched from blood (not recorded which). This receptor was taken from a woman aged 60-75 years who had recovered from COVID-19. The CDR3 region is CASSLAAGQGSPTF. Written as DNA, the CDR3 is TGTGCCAGCAGCTTAGCGGCGGGACAGGGTAGTCCCACCTTC.